The present TCR beta chain was sequenced within a study of T cell responses to AZD1222 COVID-19 vaccine listed by TCRdb under 2021. For context, the study as a whole: AZD1222 recipients whose second dose came at about 4 weeks and those whose second dose came at about 12 weeks were combined into one group, since spike-specific TCR depth and breadth did not differ between the two schedules. TCR sequencing covered roughly 230 trial participants: 207 given two doses of AZD1222 and about 26 given two doses of MenACWY control vaccine. Trial participants were enrolled into age subgroups of 18-55, 56-69 and 70-plus years, which contained about 150, 28 and 57 TCR-sequenced participants, respectively. Broad study findings and their caveats: Because no samples from the day 14 peak response were available, repertoires could be characterized only after the peak T cell response. A significant rise in spike-specific TCR breadth and depth was observed after two AZD1222 doses relative to day 0 and relative to MenACWY recipients. The vaccine-associated CD4 TCRs covered the entire spike protein, and the dominant responses fell in regions 160-218 and 743-854. Conclusions about previously exposed vaccinees are limited because only six or seven AZD1222 recipients were SARS-CoV-2 seropositive at baseline. Participants were mostly white British, with more females than males. The authors suggested clonal diversity may have been underestimated. Epitopes outside the regions mutated in the B.1.351 and B.1.1.7 variants were reportedly recognized by nearly half of the unique spike-specific TCRs. The 56-69-year group was small, and its depth increase did not reach significance, likely because of low power.

The CDR3 regions of human TCRbeta chains were subjected to immunosequencing. As for the original processing: TCRs in the repertoires were compared against a reference library of SARS-CoV-2-specific TCRs that had been generated with the MIRA antigen-specificity platform. Breadth was defined as the fraction of unique TCRs that were SARS-CoV-2-associated, and depth was defined as the fraction of total T cells that were SARS-CoV-2-associated. Using the MIRA data, each spike-specific TCR was mapped to the spike region that the TCR reacts to and placed in a CD4 or CD8 class. Log10-transformed breadth and depth values were compared by one-way ANOVA with Sidak's multiple comparisons tests. The immuneACCESS repertoire file appears here via TCRdb, limited to in-frame rearrangements. These files lack a portion of the clones; in checked studies, under half of the deficit traces to unresolved V genes, and the cause of the others is not known. V and J calls and clone size are as listed in that table; D and trimming were resolved from the DNA. The sample table shows around 84,000 clones, and roughly 85% are seen once. The top ten clonotypes cover about 1.6% of the sample.

About this clone itself: This receptor's antigen is unknown. There are no base qualities to consult, and no much larger clone falls within one base.

The sample's time point label is to be understood as: baseline before first vaccination. Vaccinee samples came from UK trials COV001 and COV002, including a single-blind randomized controlled phase 2/3 trial of AZD1222 (ChAdOx1 nCoV-19) in healthy adults. For TCRbeta chain sequencing, PBMC samples from trial participants were taken at day 0 and at day 28 after the second dose. Measured from the cysteine to the phenylalanine, the CDR3 is 13 residues long. Only CDR3 DNA remains: 39 bases, in frame from the first base. From a lookup of the germline V gene, CDR1 and CDR2 are MNHEY and SVGAGI. Trimming at the junction amounts to 4 bases on V and 4 bases on J, and the germline ends lie 7 bases apart.

The sequence links TRBV6-5 to TRBJ2-2, with the D gene uncertain. Sequenced material: peripheral blood, taken on day 0 of AZD1222 vaccination. This sequence originates from an adult in good health. The CDR3 region has the sequence CASSFASTGELFF. The DNA sequence reads TGTGCCAGCAGTTTCGCCTCCACCGGGGAGCTGTTTTTT.